These T cell receptor beta chains were read from a single sample in a study of cytomegalovirus exposure and HLA in healthy donors. Repertoires were generated with immunoSEQ multiplex PCR, while TCRdb's copy carries only in-frame clones and drops some. The sample contains some 82,000 clones, roughly 84% of which appear only once. Sequenced: PBMCs. The receptors here all came from a woman aged 50 to 60 in good health and CMV-seronegative. Each CDR3 is given with its conserved first and last residue. Fields, in order: V gene, J gene, clone size, D gene, CDR3 protein, CDR3 DNA. D genes are given only for firm matches. Clone size is shown for a subset of rows, as once, few, many or a class of expanded clone.

TRBV2,TRBJ2-1,NA,TRBD2,CASNPLAGGYNEQFF,TGTGCCAGCAATCCCCTAGCGGGGGGCTACAATGAGCAGTTCTTC
TRBV6-6,TRBJ1-1,once,TRBD1,CASGTPLGQGNTEAFF,TGTGCCAGCGGAACTCCGTTAGGACAGGGGAACACTGAAGCTTTCTTT
TRBV2,TRBJ2-7,NA,NA,CAIRSGSYEQYF,TGTGCCATCCGCAGCGGCTCCTACGAGCAGTACTTC
TRBV2,TRBJ1-1,NA,NA,CASTRVLAATEAFF,TGTGCCAGCACCCGGGTCCTTGCGGCCACTGAAGCTTTCTTT
TRBV5-6,TRBJ2-3,NA,TRBD1,CASSPADRAGISTDTQYF,TGTGCCAGCAGTCCAGCTGACAGGGCAGGGATTAGCACAGATACGCAGTATTTT
TRBV4-1,TRBJ1-5,NA,TRBD1,CASSQGQGNQPQHF,TGCGCCAGCAGCCAGGGACAGGGAAATCAGCCCCAGCATTTT
TRBV6-5,TRBJ1-5,NA,NA,CASSYRGDGQPQHF,TGTGCCAGCAGTTACCGGGGAGACGGTCAGCCCCAGCATTTT
TRBV29-1,TRBJ1-3,NA,NA,CSVGGLNSGNTIYF,TGCAGCGTTGGGGGACTCAACTCTGGAAACACCATATATTTT
TRBV6-5,TRBJ1-1,few,TRBD1,CATTRDRNTEAFF,TGTGCCACCACCAGGGACAGGAACACTGAAGCTTTCTTT
TRBV5-4,TRBJ1-1,NA,NA,CASSLAGVGTEAFF,TGTGCCAGCAGCCTGGCAGGGGTGGGGACTGAAGCTTTCTTT
TRBV5-5,TRBJ2-3,few,TRBD2,CASSFRSGNTDTQYF,TGTGCCAGCAGCTTCCGAAGCGGGAACACAGATACGCAGTATTTT
TRBV5-1,TRBJ2-3,NA,TRBD2,CASSLVGLAGGPGSPDTQYF,TGCGCCAGCAGCTTGGTTGGACTAGCGGGAGGGCCAGGATCCCCAGATACGCAGTATTTT
TRBV6-5,TRBJ1-5,NA,NA,CASSYSAGNSNQPQHF,TGTGCCAGCAGTTACTCGGCAGGGAATAGCAATCAGCCCCAGCATTTT
TRBV7-6,TRBJ1-1,NA,NA,CASSQMGGLSNTEAFF,TGTGCCAGCAGCCAAATGGGGGGACTCTCAAACACTGAAGCTTTCTTT
TRBV5-1,TRBJ1-5,NA,TRBD1,CASSLDRGPNQPQHF,TGCGCCAGCAGCTTGGACAGGGGGCCCAATCAGCCCCAGCATTTT
TRBV10-3,TRBJ1-3,few,NA,CAISDREKIENTIYF,TGTGCCATCAGTGATAGGGAGAAAATTGAAAACACCATATATTTT
TRBV2,TRBJ2-7,NA,NA,CASTDGSHFYEQYF,TGTGCCAGCACTGACGGGAGCCATTTCTACGAGCAGTACTTC
TRBV19,TRBJ2-3,few,NA,CASSKQGGYKDTQYF,TGTGCCAGTAGTAAACAGGGTGGATATAAGGATACGCAGTATTTT
TRBV6-6,TRBJ2-7,NA,NA,CASSYSRSYEQYF,TGTGCCAGCAGTTACTCGAGGAGTTACGAGCAGTACTTC
TRBV4-2,TRBJ2-1,NA,TRBD2,CASSQDEAGGLYNEQFF,TGTGCCAGCAGCCAAGATGAGGCGGGAGGACTCTACAATGAGCAGTTCTTC
TRBV6-5,TRBJ2-1,NA,NA,CASSYGWSGLAVEQFF,TGTGCCAGCAGTTACGGCTGGTCAGGGCTCGCTGTTGAGCAGTTCTTC
TRBV29-1,TRBJ2-2,NA,NA,CSVTTGVDTGELFF,TGCAGCGTTACAACGGGAGTAGACACCGGGGAGCTGTTTTTT
TRBV7-9,TRBJ1-1,NA,NA,CASSNSEGRGTEAFF,TGTGCCAGCAGCAACTCGGAGGGGCGAGGAACTGAAGCTTTCTTT
TRBV7-9,TRBJ1-2,NA,NA,CASSLQGNYGYTF,TGTGCCAGCAGCTTACAGGGAAACTATGGCTACACCTTC
TRBV13,TRBJ2-5,NA,TRBD2,CASSPSSGGLQETQYF,TGTGCCAGCAGTCCATCTAGCGGGGGACTCCAAGAGACCCAGTACTTC
TRBV19,TRBJ2-5,NA,TRBD2,CASSRSGERPQYF,TGTGCCAGTAGTAGAAGCGGGGAGAGACCCCAGTACTTC
TRBV6-6,TRBJ2-1,NA,TRBD2,CASSWGGNYNEQFF,TGTGCCAGCAGTTGGGGGGGGAACTACAATGAGCAGTTCTTC
TRBV5-4,TRBJ2-1,NA,TRBD2,CASSLGTSGGAGEQFF,TGTGCCAGCAGCTTGGGGACTAGCGGGGGGGCCGGGGAGCAGTTCTTC
TRBV15,TRBJ1-3,NA,TRBD1,CATSRTGTGVVGNTIYF,TGTGCCACCAGCAGAACCGGGACAGGGGTTGTTGGAAACACCATATATTTT
TRBV15,TRBJ1-2,once,NA,CATSRAVQGVGYTF,TGTGCCACCAGCAGAGCGGTCCAGGGTGTTGGCTACACCTTC
TRBV6-1,TRBJ1-6,NA,TRBD1,CASTPDRVIGPLHF,TGTGCCAGCACTCCGGACAGGGTCATAGGACCCCTCCACTTT
TRBV19,TRBJ1-5,NA,TRBD1,CASSPRQGRSRNQPQHF,TGTGCCAGTAGTCCCCGACAGGGTCGGTCAAGAAATCAGCCCCAGCATTTT
TRBV6-1,TRBJ2-1,NA,NA,CASSEARQAYNEQFF,TGTGCCAGCAGTGAAGCCCGGCAGGCATACAATGAGCAGTTCTTC
TRBV6-5,TRBJ2-1,NA,NA,CASRTTGSEQFF,TGTGCCAGCAGGACAACAGGGTCTGAGCAGTTCTTC
TRBV4-2,TRBJ1-5,NA,NA,CASSQEEFSNQPQHF,TGTGCCAGCAGCCAAGAGGAGTTTTCCAATCAGCCCCAGCATTTT
TRBV5-1,TRBJ2-5,NA,NA,CASSLAGETQYF,TGCGCCAGCAGCTTGGCGGGGGAGACCCAGTACTTC
TRBV29-1,TRBJ2-5,NA,NA,CSVEDEKAPATRQYF,TGCAGCGTTGAAGATGAGAAGGCGCCCGCGACGAGGCAGTACTTC
TRBV27,TRBJ1-1,NA,NA,CASSPSGGVEAFF,TGTGCCAGCAGCCCCTCGGGGGGTGTCGAAGCTTTCTTT
TRBV29-1,TRBJ1-2,NA,NA,CSVVARGYTF,TGCAGCGTTGTAGCTCGTGGCTACACCTTC
TRBV7-2,TRBJ2-1,NA,TRBD2,CASSLATAGGYYNEQFF,TGTGCCAGCAGCTTAGCGACAGCGGGGGGGTACTACAATGAGCAGTTCTTC
TRBV7-9,TRBJ1-2,once,TRBD1,CASSSPDRGYGYTF,TGTGCCAGCAGCTCCCCCGACAGGGGCTATGGCTACACCTTC
TRBV7-9,TRBJ2-5,NA,NA,CASSFSRQETQYF,TGTGCCAGCAGCTTTTCGCGGCAAGAGACCCAGTACTTC
TRBV28,TRBJ1-2,NA,NA,CASSSIGTWSSVNYGYTF,TGTGCCAGCAGTTCCATTGGGACTTGGTCGTCTGTTAACTATGGCTACACCTTC
TRBV7-9,TRBJ1-5,NA,NA,CAISTGNQPQHF,TGTGCCATCTCCACGGGGAATCAGCCCCAGCATTTT
TRBV7-6,TRBJ2-1,NA,NA,CASSLELHEQFF,TGTGCCAGCAGCTTAGAACTGCATGAGCAGTTCTTC
TRBV7-8,TRBJ2-1,NA,TRBD2,CASSLIAGEFPSYNEQFF,TGTGCCAGCAGCTTAATAGCGGGAGAATTTCCCTCCTACAATGAGCAGTTCTTC
TRBV28,TRBJ2-7,NA,TRBD1,CASRSTGINEQYF,TGTGCCAGCAGGTCGACAGGGATCAACGAGCAGTACTTC
TRBV6-1,TRBJ1-6,NA,NA,CASSDEPLSSYNSPLHF,TGTGCCAGCAGTGATGAACCGTTGAGCTCCTATAATTCACCCCTCCACTTT
TRBV11-2,TRBJ1-6,NA,NA,CASSLGQKNNSPLHF,TGTGCCAGCAGCTTAGGACAGAAAAATAATTCACCCCTCCACTTT
TRBV10-2,TRBJ1-2,NA,NA,CASSDGANYGYTF,TGCGCCAGCAGTGACGGAGCTAACTATGGCTACACCTTC
TRBV19,TRBJ1-1,NA,NA,CASSPTVNTEAFF,TGTGCCAGTAGTCCGACAGTGAACACTGAAGCTTTCTTT